This T cell receptor beta chain was recorded in a study of beta chain features in type 1 diabetes. Whole-study context: Cell yields, age and gender were similar between patients and healthy donors.

Study results and caveats: Unsettled here was the matter of whether HLA type influences TCRB rearrangement.

This clone was counted a few times. Its antigen is unidentified. The investigators reverse transcribed all of the isolated RNA, so they sequenced expressed TCRB transcripts. Using immunoSEQ multiplex PCR, the repertoire was profiled, and TCRdb retains in-frame clones only, with some absent. Of about 150,000 clones in the sample, over 7.5% were seen once. Sorting that relied on CD45RO/CCR7/CD25/CD127/CD95/CD27 yielded CD4+ naive, central memory, regulatory and stem cell-like memory cells. The CDR3 sequence is 13 residues long. Germline CDR1 is LNHDA and CDR2 is SQIVND (reference sequence). V gave up 7 bases and J gave up 5 bases; unmatched junction bases: 7.

This receptor was taken from a woman aged 18-29 years in good health. The chain employs TRBV19 and TRBJ1-1; the match to TRBD1 covers 7 bases. The sample taken for sequencing was central memory CD4+ T cells from blood. CDR3 in DNA: TGTGCCAGTAATGAACAGGGGAGGACTGAAGCTTTCTTT. This encodes CASNEQGRTEAFF.